This T cell receptor (beta chain) was sequenced during a study of blood T cells in healthy people across ages. The study, taken as a whole, reports: Diversity estimated from one million T cells was considered an underestimate. Long-lived and aged donors differed, with more naive CD4+ cells and higher diversity in the long-lived.

It was with a sample-barcoded 5' primer and a J-beta primer mix that a second PCR of about 6 to 12 cycles was run. MiXCR, run by TCRdb on the 5' RACE reads, gives a single entry per CDR3 protein. Of hundreds of thousands of distinct CDR3 sequences listed, over 45% are singletons. To note about this clonotype: What it binds is not known.

Donation came from healthy Caucasian individuals in Russia who were aged roughly 6 to 95. At least 5.5 micrograms of total RNA were extracted per sample. CDR3 size: 16 residues. V was trimmed by 0 bases and J by 0 bases, leaving 8 bases between them. Germline V lookup: CDR1 LGHDT, CDR2 YNNKEL (reference sequence). This clonotype was sampled from a woman aged 55 to 70 in good health. This rearrangement joins TRBV3-1 to TRBJ2-2, with a weak D call TRBD2 (6 bases). Sample: blood. For the CDR3, the DNA is TGTGCCAGCAGCCAAGATGCGGGATCGAACACCGGGGAGCTGTTTTTT. This encodes CASSQDAGSNTGELFF.